Each of the 14 T cell receptor beta chains below was sequenced from the same sample in a study of early T cells in non-severe SARS-CoV-2 infection. TCRdb re-derived calls from the 5' RACE reads in MiXCR, one entry per CDR3 protein. The table includes 55,000 to 70,000 distinct CDR3 sequences, around 12% detected once. The sequenced sample consisted of whole blood. The receptors originated from an adult who was a healthcare worker with PCR-confirmed SARS-CoV-2 infection or an uninfected control (not recorded which).

This clonotype was counted only a few times. The chain carries TRBV2 and TRBJ1-1; no clear D gene. V was pared by 4 bases and J by 8 bases, with 11 bases between. The CDR3 extends over 12 amino acids. Germline V lookup: CDR1 SNHLY, CDR2 FYNNEI. The CDR3 sequence: CASSGVGAEAFF. DNA for the CDR3: TGTGCCAGCAGTGGTGTGGGCGCCGAAGCTTTCTTT.

In the case of this clonotype: Compared with germline, one end of the junction differs, possibly owing to a read error. J is TRBJ2-3 and V is TRBV7-9; no reliable D call. This CDR3 comprises 14 residues. CDR1 is SEHNR and CDR2 is FQNEAQ in the germline V gene (reference sequence). The CDR3 bases are TGTGCCAGCAGCATAGCCGTGGGCACAGATACGCAGTATTTT. The encoded protein is CASSIAVGTDTQYF.

This clonotype was counted between two and nine times. The chain combines TRBV5-1 with TRBJ2-2; D ambiguous. Germline V gives CDR1 SGHRS, CDR2 YFSETQ. Trimming stripped 4 bases from V and 4 bases from J, with 11 bases between. This CDR3 is built from 14 residues. CDR3 sequence: CASSPIASTGELFF. The CDR3, as DNA: TGCGCCAGCAGCCCGATAGCCAGCACCGGGGAGCTGTTTTTT.

V is TRBV7-9 and J is TRBJ2-6, with D unclear. The germline V gene encodes CDR1 SEHNR and CDR2 FQNEAQ (reference sequence). Trimming removed 2 bases at V and 0 bases at J, with 11 bases between. The CDR3 is 17 amino acids. In DNA, the CDR3 is TGTGCCAGCAGCTTAAATTTTTGGAACTCTGGGGCCAACGTCCTGACTTTC. Translated, it gives CASSLNFWNSGANVLTF. The variable domain in full, completed from reference TRBV7-9 and TRBJ2-6, reads DTGVSQNPRHKITKRGQNVTFRCDPISEHNRLYWYRQTLGQGPEFLTYFQNEAQLEKSRLLSDRFSAERPKGSFSTLEIQRTEQGDSAMYLCASSLNFWNSGANVLTFGAGSRLTVL.

This clonotype appeared a few times. The chain uses TRBV24-1 and TRBJ2-3; D is ambiguous. CDR1 is KGHDR, CDR2 SFDVKD, per germline. This CDR3 is built from 12 residues. Trimming stripped 1 base from V and 2 bases from J, with 0 bases between. The DNA for the CDR3 is TGTGCCACCAGTGATTTCACAGATACGCAGTATTTT. Translating it yields CATSDFTDTQYF.

CDR3 DNA: TGTGCCAGCAGCCCTTTATCGTGGAAATCGGCTCTAGCAGTGGAGACCCAGTACTTC. This translates into CASSPLSWKSALAVETQYF. The chain uses TRBV11-2 and TRBJ2-5; D may be TRBD2 (5 bases). This CDR3 contains 19 residues. V was clipped by 5 bases and J by 5 bases, with 30 bases between them. In germline, CDR1 is SGHAT, CDR2 FQNNGV.

This clonotype was counted ten times or more. The V and J genes are TRBV20-1 and TRBJ2-7; 7 bases fit TRBD1. CDR1 and CDR2 from the germline V gene are DFQATT and SNEGSKA (reference sequence). The V gene end was trimmed by 6 bases and the J gene end by 0 bases; junction bases not matched to a gene: 8. The CDR3 sequence is 14 residues long. CDR3 region: CSAPPGTDSYEQYF. CDR3 bases: TGCAGTGCACCGCCTGGGACAGACTCCTACGAGCAGTACTTC.

This clonotype has a handful of counts. The genes are TRBV6-2 or TRBV6-3 and TRBJ1-1; D gene uncertain. The germline V and J ends were trimmed by 2 bases and 7 bases, with 8 bases remaining between them. The CDR3 totals 12 residues. Germline lookup yields CDR1 MNHEY and CDR2 SVGEGT. CDR3 sequence (DNA): TGTGCCAGCAGTTACCTGGGAATTGAAGCTTTCTTT. It is translated as CASSYLGIEAFF.

CDR3 amino acids: CASRSLAGGPIYEQFF. CDR3 DNA sequence: TGTGCCAGCAGATCCCTAGCGGGAGGGCCGATCTATGAGCAGTTCTTC. The genes are TRBV11-2 and TRBJ2-1; 12 nucleotides line up with TRBD2. Unmatched junction bases numbered 11, after V lost 6 bases and J lost 8 bases. CDR1 SGHAT and CDR2 FQNNGV come from the germline V gene. The CDR3 spans 16 residues.

There are many counts of this clonotype. The V call is TRBV20-1, the J call TRBJ2-7; D is possibly TRBD1 or TRBD2 (5 bases each). The CDR3 extends over 14 amino acids. Germline V gives CDR1 DFQATT, CDR2 SNEGSKA (reference sequence). V lost 5 bases to trimming and J lost 7 bases, with 21 bases between them. CDR3: CSAALPGTAGEQYF. The CDR3 nucleotides read TGCAGTGCTGCACTTCCCGGGACGGCAGGAGAGCAGTACTTC.

This clonotype was detected ten times or more. The rearrangement joins TRBV28 to TRBJ2-1; D might be TRBD2 (7 bases). CDR1 and CDR2 (germline): MDHEN, SYDVKM. The CDR3 runs 16 residues. V shed 4 bases and J shed 8 bases, with 21 bases lying between them. The DNA for the CDR3 is TGTGCCAGCAGTTCCTCCGGGGGGCGCAAGATGGATGAGCAGTTCTTC. Its protein is CASSSSGGRKMDEQFF.

This clonotype was recorded a few times. The gene calls are TRBV7-2 and TRBJ1-5, with D unclear. The V and J ends lost 5 bases and 3 bases respectively, with 11 bases between them. CDR3 length equals 14 residues. Germline V gene sequence: CDR1 SGHTA, CDR2 FQGNSA. The DNA for the CDR3 is TGTGCCAGCAGCGCATTCGGATACAATCAGCCCCAGCATTTT. This translates into CASSAFGYNQPQHF.

This chain joins TRBV29-1 and TRBJ1-2; a possible D gene is TRBD1 (6 bases). The CDR3 sequence is 14 residues long. Germline V gives CDR1 SQVTM, CDR2 ANQGSEA. The ends were cut back, 5 bases at V and 4 bases at J, with 17 bases in the middle. This CDR3 reads CSVKYAGAAYGYTF. CDR3 nucleotides: TGCAGCGTTAAATACGCAGGGGCTGCCTATGGCTACACCTTC. Variable domain in full (rest from reference TRBV29-1 and TRBJ1-2): SAVISQKPSRDICQRGTSLTIQCQVDSQVTMMFWYRQQPGQSLTLIATANQGSEATYESGFVIDKFPISRPNLTFSTLTVSNMSPEDSSIYLCSVKYAGAAYGYTFGSGTRLTVV.

This clonotype appeared a few times. This rearrangement joins TRBV6-1 to TRBJ2-7; a weak D match, TRBD1 (5 bases). V was trimmed by 7 bases and J by 3 bases, leaving 16 bases between them. The CDR3 is made up of 14 amino acids. CDR1 is MNHNS, CDR2 SASEGT, per germline. The CDR3 protein is CASTETVNFYEQYF. In DNA form, the CDR3 reads TGTGCCAGCACCGAGACAGTAAACTTCTACGAGCAGTACTTC.